This T cell receptor beta chain was captured by sequencing in a study of blood T cell repertoires in COVID-19 (dated by TCRdb to about 2020). Background for the entire study: Collaborator samples came from the United States, Italy and Spain and covered acute and convalescent phases of COVID-19. A freely available public database, intended as a resource for researchers studying the immune response to SARS-CoV-2, is where the repertoires were released. Nearly every sample came with metadata listing a de-identified subject ID, COVID-19 status, age in years and sex. Samples came from the ongoing ImmuneRACE study (first 160 participants) plus 1,254 subjects from 6 global collaborators. HLA class I and class II types, where available, came from metadata supplied by the sample provider rather than from assay-based typing. The material from the prospective study consisted of cDNA or gDNA derived from T cells, B-cell-depleted T cells, or PBMCs. Deeply sampled blood TCRbeta repertoires from subjects exposed to, actively infected with, or recovered from COVID-19 were included in the dataset.

Participants in the prospective study were enrolled through a virtual design, were aged about 18 to 90 years, and lived in 24 United States geographic areas. In the prospective study, participants were assigned to cohorts based on the clinical history participants reported in a screening survey and a study questionnaire. ImmuneRACE Cohort 3 recovered participants were defined by two consecutive negative NP/OP PCR tests, healthcare professional clearance, or symptom resolution. Mobile phlebotomists in the prospective study collected whole blood, serum and a nasopharyngeal or oropharyngeal swab from every participant. Prospective study participants could optionally give additional blood draws and questionnaires over an approximately two-month period. Before DNA extraction, blood samples from the prospective study were shipped at room temperature or frozen. What the authors observed across the whole study: Clinical and demographic metadata were provided uncurated, with the amount varying by source and participant.

For this clone: It lacks a known antigen. No per-base quality is available; no much larger clone lies one base away. Other DNA sequences in this sample translate to the same CDR3.

Trimming takes 4 bases off V and 2 bases off J; junction bases not matched to a gene: 4. CDR1 is given as SEHNR and CDR2 as FQNEAQ, both from the germline V gene (reference sequence). Including cysteine and phenylalanine, the CDR3 has 14 amino acids. Kept here is only the CDR3 DNA, which spans 42 bases and is read in frame from base 1. TCRbeta CDR3 regions were amplified from genomic DNA using the immunoSEQ Assay, a bias-controlled multiplex PCR. The paper's data handling went like this. Nucleated cell counts per sample were estimated from amplification of reference gene primers within the assay. To quantify the absolute abundance of each unique TCRbeta CDR3 rearrangement, sequence reads were collapsed and filtered. For each sample, productive Simpson clonality was calculated by taking the square root of Simpson's diversity index across productive rearrangements. Entries here come from immuneACCESS through TCRdb and include only in-frame sequences with V and J called. Some clones fail to appear in such tables; in the studies checked, an unresolved V gene covers under half of the shortfall, and the cause of the remainder is unknown. The V and J calls and clone size were taken over from that table, and D and trimming were inferred from the DNA. For this sample the table gives around 250,000 clones, of which about 87% were detected only once. The biggest ten clones account for 1.5% to 2% of the sample.

Sample: PBMCs or T cells enriched from blood (not recorded which). This receptor chain uses TRBV7-9 and TRBJ2-7; TRBD1 matches 8 bases in the middle. The clonotype comes from a woman in her forties or fifties who had recovered from COVID-19. The DNA is as follows: TGTGCCAGCAGCTCACGACAGGGGACCTACGAGCAGTACTTC. The resulting protein is CASSSRQGTYEQYF.